These 11 T cell receptor beta chains were sequenced from one sample in a study of CD4 T cells in relation to SARS-CoV-2 and coronaviruses. Method: immunoSEQ multiplex PCR; TCRdb's copy keeps in-frame clones and lacks some. This sample has around 28,000 clones, with 65% to 80% found just once. These receptors have no known antigen. Sequencing was carried out using memory CD4+ T cells from PBMCs, cultured in vitro. These receptors were taken from an adult with COVID-19.

The chain employs TRBV7-2 and TRBJ1-2, with D possibly matching TRBD1 (6 bases). CDR1 and CDR2 from the germline V gene are SGHTA and FQGNSA. V was clipped by 1 base and J by 7 bases, with 13 bases between them. CDR3 size: 14 residues. CDR3 residues: CASSLGSGGRGYTF. The CDR3 coding sequence is TGTGCCAGCAGCTTAGGTTCCGGGGGCCGTGGCTACACCTTC.

This chain uses TRBV2 with TRBJ1-6; D is perhaps TRBD1 (6 bases). Germline V gives CDR1 SNHLY, CDR2 FYNNEI. V shed 2 bases and J shed 7 bases, with 9 bases lying between them. CDR3 length: 14 amino acids. The CDR3 here is CASSERQANSPLHF. CDR3 nucleotide sequence: TGTGCCAGCAGTGAACGACAGGCCAATTCACCCCTCCACTTT.

The chain is built from TRBV5-4 and TRBJ2-7; D is perhaps TRBD1 or TRBD2 (5 bases each). Deletions cut 3 bases from V and 2 bases from J, with 12 bases between. Germline CDR1 reads SGHNT; CDR2 reads YYREEE (reference sequence). The CDR3 loop spans 14 amino acids. For the CDR3, the DNA is TGTGCCAGCAGCTACCGGGACGGGACCTACGAGCAGTACTTC. Amino acid sequence: CASSYRDGTYEQYF.

J is TRBJ1-3 and V is TRBV7-2; no definite D call. The CDR3 has 15 residues. V lost 5 bases and J 2 bases, leaving 13 bases between the germline ends. From germline, CDR1 is SGHTA and CDR2 FQGNSA. Here the CDR3 DNA reads TGTGCCAGCAGCCCTACCCGGCGACCTGGAAACACCATATATTTT. The encoded protein is CASSPTRRPGNTIYF.

V and J are TRBV18 and TRBJ2-7; 7 nucleotides line up with TRBD1. CDR3 length equals 13 residues. V trimming: 4 bases; J trimming: 5 bases; junction bases outside the gene matches: 5. The germline CDR1 and CDR2 sequences are KGHSH and LQKENI. CDR3 sequence reads: CASSLTGAHEQYF. The CDR3 coding sequence is TGTGCCAGCTCACTCACAGGGGCCCACGAGCAGTACTTC.

V usage is TRBV12-3 or TRBV12-4 and J usage is TRBJ2-1, with 7 bases that match TRBD1. The CDR3 loop spans 13 amino acids. The trim removed 2 bases at V and 9 bases at J, leaving 4 bases unmatched. The CDR3 nucleotides are TGTGCCAGCAGTTTAACAGGGGTGGGTGAGCAGTTCTTC. Translated, it gives CASSLTGVGEQFF.

The chain uses TRBV19 and TRBJ2-1, with 7 bases fitting TRBD2. With V trimmed by 2 bases and J by 6 bases, 10 bases remained unmatched. The CDR3 is made up of 16 amino acids. Germline V gene sequence: CDR1 LNHDA, CDR2 SQIVND (reference sequence). The CDR3 reads CASSIQGLAAVNEQFF. The CDR3 nucleotides read TGTGCCAGTAGTATACAAGGCCTAGCGGCGGTCAATGAGCAGTTCTTC.

V usage is TRBV28 and J usage is TRBJ1-2; D is uncertain. CDR1 is MDHEN, CDR2 SYDVKM, per germline. This CDR3 region has 20 residues. Trimming took off 5 bases at V and 3 bases at J, with 31 bases between the two ends. CDR3 bases: TGTGCCAGCAGTCACCTAAGTTTTTCAGTCCAGCCGCGATTCTACTATGGCTACACCTTC. Amino acids: CASSHLSFSVQPRFYYGYTF.

This clone was seen a few times. The J gene is TRBJ1-1, the V gene TRBV29-1; no definite D call. Trimming removed 1 base at V and 0 bases at J, with 6 bases between. CDR3 length: 13 residues. CDR1 is SQVTM, CDR2 ANQGSEA, per germline. The CDR3 reads CSVEVGLNTEAFF. In DNA, the CDR3 is TGCAGCGTTGAAGTAGGCCTGAACACTGAAGCTTTCTTT.

The V call is TRBV7-9, the J call TRBJ2-1, with 7 nucleotides matching TRBD2. Per germline, CDR1 SEHNR and CDR2 FQNEAQ (reference sequence). Trimming at V came to 5 bases and at J to 0 bases, leaving 4 bases not matched to a gene. The CDR3 contains 15 residues. CDR3 protein: CASSISGFSYNEQFF. DNA of the CDR3: TGTGCCAGCAGCATTAGCGGGTTCTCCTACAATGAGCAGTTCTTC.

The genes are TRBV19 and TRBJ2-1, with TRBD2 identical over 10 bases. V shed 5 bases and J 5 bases; nucleotides not matched to a gene: 3. CDR1 and CDR2 from the germline V gene are LNHDA and SQIVND (reference sequence). This CDR3 has 14 amino acids. The CDR3 reads CASSPGTSDNEQFF. The CDR3 DNA follows: TGTGCCAGTAGTCCCGGGACTAGCGACAATGAGCAGTTCTTC.